Following are 23 T cell receptor beta chains from one sample sequenced in a study of OX40 agonist ivuxolimab in advanced cancers. Produced via immunoSEQ multiplex PCR; TCRdb's table is partial and in-frame only. The data hold about 52,000 clones, with around 85% observed a single time. The starting material was CD4+ or CD8+ T cells sorted from blood, obtained in a trial of the OX40 agonist ivuxolimab. These receptors all come from an adult with an advanced solid tumor such as melanoma, head and neck, liver or kidney cancer.

This chain uses TRBV19 with TRBJ2-7; TRBD1 matches 7 bases. Germline lookup yields CDR1 LNHDA and CDR2 SQIVND (reference sequence). The V and J ends lost 4 bases and 0 bases, in that order; junction bases with no gene match: 6. The CDR3 covers 15 residues. In nucleotides, the CDR3 is TGTGCCAGTAGTAAGGGACAGATTAGCTCCTACGAGCAGTACTTC. Amino acid sequence: CASSKGQISSYEQYF. Variable domain in full (rest from reference TRBV19 and TRBJ2-7): DGGITQSPKYLFRKEGQNVTLSCEQNLNHDAMYWYRQDPGQGLRLIYYSQIVNDFQKGDIAEGYSVSREKKESFPLTVTSAQKNPTAFYLCASSKGQISSYEQYFGPGTRLTVT.

This clone has a single count. The CDR3 loop reads CASSLTGTSGSEQYF. The CDR3 DNA follows: TGTGCCAGCAGCTTAACGGGGACTAGCGGGAGCGAGCAGTACTTC. The chain has TRBV7-3 and TRBJ2-7, with 14 nucleotides matching TRBD2. Germline CDR1 SGHTA, CDR2 FQGTGA. This CDR3 has 15 residues. The V gene end was trimmed by 0 bases and the J gene end by 6 bases; junction bases not matched to a gene: 1. The full variable domain, its missing parts supplied by reference TRBV7-3 and TRBJ2-7, is GAGVSQTPSNKVTEKGKYVELRCDPISGHTALYWYRQSLGQGPEFLIYFQGTGAADDSGLPNDRFFAVRPEGSVSTLKIQRTERGDSAVYLCASSLTGTSGSEQYFGPGTRLTVT.

The chain carries TRBV19 and TRBJ2-1; 8 bases align to TRBD2. Germline V gene lookup returns CDR1 LNHDA and CDR2 SQIVND (reference sequence). This CDR3 has 15 residues. V was pared by 4 bases and J by 0 bases, with 2 bases of the junction left unmatched. The CDR3, as DNA: TGTGCCAGTAGTAAAGGACTAGCCTCCTACAATGAGCAGTTCTTC. Protein product: CASSKGLASYNEQFF.

V usage is TRBV2 and J usage is TRBJ1-3; tentatively, D is TRBD1 (5 bases). CDR3 size: 13 residues. V lost 4 bases, J lost 3 bases, and 7 bases lay in between. Germline CDR1 is SNHLY and CDR2 is FYNNEI. The CDR3: CASSGGYGNTIYF. In nucleotides, the CDR3 is TGTGCCAGCAGTGGGGGGTATGGAAACACCATATATTTT.

The chain recombines TRBV9 with TRBJ1-1; D is undetermined. Germline V gene lookup returns CDR1 SGDLS and CDR2 YYNGEE. The germline V and J ends were trimmed by 5 bases and 0 bases, with 11 bases remaining between them. This CDR3 region has 14 residues. CDR3 loop: CASRAGNLNTEAFF. CDR3 nucleotides: TGTGCCAGCAGGGCGGGGAATCTGAACACTGAAGCTTTCTTT.

This sequence joins TRBV30 and TRBJ2-1, with a possible D match to TRBD1 (6 bases). V lost 5 bases and J 0 bases, leaving 8 bases between the germline ends. The CDR3 extends over 13 amino acids. Germline loops: CDR1 GTSNPN, CDR2 SVGIG (reference sequence). CDR3 region: CAWEGGSYNEQFF. The CDR3, as DNA: TGTGCCTGGGAAGGGGGCTCCTACAATGAGCAGTTCTTC. Variable domain in full (rest from reference TRBV30 and TRBJ2-1): SQTIHQWPATLVQPVGSPLSLECTVEGTSNPNLYWYRQAAGRGLQLLFYSVGIGQISSEVPQNLSASRPQDRQFILSSKKLLLSDSGFYLCAWEGGSYNEQFFGPGTRLTVL.

The chain couples TRBV2 to TRBJ1-1; 8 bases map to TRBD1. Germline assignment: CDR1 SNHLY and CDR2 FYNNEI. Trimming removed 8 bases from V and 5 bases from J; junction bases left unmatched: 10. The CDR3 sequence is 14 residues long. The CDR3 spells CASDRGPGGTEAFF. The DNA of the CDR3 is TGTGCCAGCGACAGGGGCCCCGGAGGGACTGAAGCTTTCTTT.

The rearrangement links TRBV29-1 to TRBJ2-7; no reliable D call. The CDR3 consists of 14 residues. The germline gives CDR1 SQVTM, CDR2 ANQGSEA. The ends were cut back, 1 base at V and 2 bases at J, with 12 bases in the middle. CDR3 amino acids: CSVEVMGSPYEQYF. For the CDR3, the DNA is TGCAGCGTTGAAGTGATGGGCAGCCCCTACGAGCAGTACTTC.

V gene TRBV6-6 combines with J gene TRBJ1-5; D ambiguous. Per the germline V gene, CDR1 is MNHNY and CDR2 is SVGAGI (reference sequence). The CDR3 loop spans 13 amino acids. Trimming left V 7 bases short and J 9 bases short, with 16 bases between. DNA for the CDR3: TGTGCCAGCACCACGACCCTTTCGGGGCCCCAGCATTTT. Its protein is CASTTTLSGPQHF.

V usage is TRBV14 and J usage is TRBJ1-1; possible D gene TRBD1, 6 bases. With 4 bases removed from V and 1 base from J, the gap between germline ends came to 10 bases. The CDR3 is made up of 14 amino acids. Germline CDR1 SGHDN, CDR2 FVKESK. CDR3 sequence: CASSRDRTNTEAFF. CDR3 in DNA: TGTGCCAGCAGCCGCGACAGGACGAACACTGAAGCTTTCTTT.

The count of this clone is one. The rearrangement links TRBV7-9 to TRBJ2-7; D gene uncertain. V shed 4 bases and J shed 2 bases, with 9 bases lying between them. The CDR3 consists of 13 residues. Germline V gene sequence: CDR1 SEHNR, CDR2 FQNEAQ (reference sequence). The CDR3, as DNA: TGTGCCAGCAGCTCCCCCCTAGCCTACGAGCAGTACTTC. Translating gives CASSSPLAYEQYF.

This clone showed up just a few times. The genes are TRBV7-6 and TRBJ2-7, with D maybe TRBD1 (6 bases). Trimming removed 3 bases at V and 3 bases at J, with 9 bases between. Germline lookup yields CDR1 SGHVS and CDR2 FNYEAQ. CDR3 length equals 13 residues. In DNA, the CDR3 is TGTGCCAGCAGCTTCGGACAGAACTACGAGCAGTACTTC. This encodes CASSFGQNYEQYF.

The V call is TRBV7-9, the J call TRBJ2-7; TRBD2 matches 7 bases. The germline CDR1 and CDR2 sequences are SEHNR and FQNEAQ (reference sequence). V was clipped by 3 bases and J by 2 bases; unmatched bases: 4. The CDR3 runs to 14 residues. The chain's CDR3 is CASSFSGGTYEQYF. In nucleotides, the CDR3 is TGTGCCAGCAGCTTTTCGGGGGGTACCTACGAGCAGTACTTC.

This chain uses TRBV11-2 with TRBJ2-7; D assignment may be TRBD1 or TRBD2 (7 bases each). Trimming took off 10 bases at V and 3 bases at J, with 22 bases between the two ends. Germline CDR1 and CDR2: SGHAT and FQNNGV. This CDR3 has 15 amino acids. The CDR3 here is CATVRGGDRYYEQYF. CDR3 bases: TGTGCCACCGTCAGGGGGGGGGACAGATACTACGAGCAGTACTTC.

The chain links TRBV29-1 to TRBJ2-7; D ambiguous. Trimming stripped 3 bases from V and 3 bases from J, with 12 bases between. The CDR3 loop spans 13 amino acids. The germline CDR1 and CDR2 sequences are SQVTM and ANQGSEA. The CDR3 reads CSVEKHDVYEQYF. In DNA, the CDR3 is TGCAGCGTTGAGAAACACGACGTCTACGAGCAGTACTTC.

This sequence joins TRBV9 and TRBJ2-1; D remains ambiguous. The ends were cut back, 3 bases at V and 0 bases at J, with 1 base in the middle. Looked up from germline, CDR1 is SGDLS and CDR2 is YYNGEE. The CDR3 has 12 amino acids. The CDR3 spells CASSDSYNEQFF. For the CDR3, the DNA is TGTGCCAGCAGCGACTCCTACAATGAGCAGTTCTTC.

The chain couples TRBV7-6 to TRBJ1-2; tentatively, D is TRBD1 (6 bases). Germline CDR1 reads SGHVS; CDR2 reads FNYEAQ. The CDR3 has 14 residues. V lost 4 bases to trimming and J lost 4 bases, with 13 bases between them. CDR3 coding DNA: TGTGCCAGCAGCTCAACAGGGTCGGGCTATGGCTACACCTTC. Its protein product is CASSSTGSGYGYTF.

This chain links TRBV7-9 with TRBJ1-1; D not certain. The V end was cut by 1 base, the J end by 3 bases, with 15 bases between. The length of the CDR3 is 16 residues. The germline V gene encodes CDR1 SEHNR and CDR2 FQNEAQ (reference sequence). CDR3 protein: CASSLVTPQPYTEAFF. The CDR3 DNA sequence: TGTGCCAGCAGCTTAGTAACACCACAGCCTTACACTGAAGCTTTCTTT.

The V gene is TRBV4-1, the J gene TRBJ1-5; D not certain. Between the trimmed V and J ends, which lost 4 bases and 0 bases, there was a span of 10 bases. This CDR3 comprises 15 residues. The germline gives CDR1 MGHRA, CDR2 YSYEKL. The CDR3: CASSLAGYSNQPQHF. The CDR3 coding sequence is TGCGCCAGCAGCCTCGCAGGCTATAGCAATCAGCCCCAGCATTTT.

This chain uses TRBV19 with TRBJ2-2; D unclear. V gave up 3 bases and J gave up 5 bases, with 4 bases separating them. CDR1 and CDR2 from the germline V gene are LNHDA and SQIVND (reference sequence). The CDR3 covers 12 residues. The CDR3 reads CASSMGTGELFF. The CDR3 nucleotides read TGTGCCAGTAGTATGGGGACCGGGGAGCTGTTTTTT.

The V and J genes are TRBV27 and TRBJ2-5, with 14 bases that match TRBD2. Trimming cost V 2 bases and J 3 bases; bases outside gene matches: 5. CDR1 is MNHEY and CDR2 is SMNVEV in the germline V gene (reference sequence). The CDR3 length is 17 residues. The CDR3 sequence is CASSLVGLAGAEETQYF. The CDR3 DNA reads TGTGCCAGCAGTTTAGTGGGACTAGCGGGGGCCGAAGAGACCCAGTACTTC.

V usage is TRBV5-6 and J usage is TRBJ2-7; 10 bases match TRBD1. CDR1 and CDR2 from the germline V gene are SGHDT and YYEEEE. CDR3 size: 15 residues. V shed 1 base, J shed 4 bases, and the junction held 5 bases outside the gene matches. The CDR3 reads CASSLYGTGAYEQYF. The DNA for the CDR3 is TGTGCCAGCAGCTTGTATGGGACAGGGGCGTACGAGCAGTACTTC.

The J gene is TRBJ1-2, the V gene TRBV30; 9 bases align to TRBD1. Germline trimming cut 4 bases from V and 5 bases from J; bases unmatched to any gene: 26. CDR3 length: 20 residues. Germline CDR1 and CDR2: GTSNPN and SVGIG (reference sequence). The CDR3 here is CAWNFVLDLRDRDKSYGYTF. The CDR3, as DNA: TGTGCCTGGAATTTTGTGTTAGATTTAAGGGACAGGGACAAATCTTATGGCTACACCTTC. The full variable domain, rest sourced from reference TRBV30 and TRBJ1-2, is SQTIHQWPATLVQPVGSPLSLECTVEGTSNPNLYWYRQAAGRGLQLLFYSVGIGQISSEVPQNLSASRPQDRQFILSSKKLLLSDSGFYLCAWNFVLDLRDRDKSYGYTFGSGTRLTVV.